A single sample is the source of the 7 T cell receptor beta chains below, sequenced in a study of T cell changes during pregnancy in multiple sclerosis. Generated by immunoSEQ multiplex PCR, the TCRdb table keeps only in-frame clones and is missing some. The table includes around 12,000 clones, about nine tenths detected once. Sequences were derived from CD8+ T cells from peripheral blood mononuclear cells, sampled in the second trimester of pregnancy. The receptor source for this set is a female donor in good health, enrolled as a control in a pregnancy study.

The genes are TRBV30 and TRBJ2-7; 10 positions match TRBD1. The CDR3 sequence is 14 residues long. The germline V gene has CDR1 GTSNPN and CDR2 SVGIG (reference sequence). The V gene end was trimmed by 3 bases and the J gene end by 2 bases; junction bases not matched to a gene: 4. The CDR3 loop is CAWSAGQGTYEQYF. CDR3 DNA sequence: TGTGCCTGGAGCGCGGGACAGGGGACCTACGAGCAGTACTTC.

This clone came up a few times. This chain uses TRBV6-1 with TRBJ2-1; TRBD1 matches 7 bases. Germline-derived CDR1 and CDR2 are MNHNS and SASEGT. CDR3 length: 15 residues. Losses at the gene ends were 4 bases for V and 6 bases for J; bases not matched to a gene: 9. DNA of the CDR3: TGTGCCAGCAGTGCTCCCCGGGACAGTTTCAATGAGCAGTTCTTC. The encoded protein is CASSAPRDSFNEQFF.

V is TRBV29-1 and J is TRBJ2-1, with 9 bases identical to TRBD2. The CDR3 is 13 residues long. The J segment lost 9 bases and the V segment lost 4 bases, leaving 7 bases of the junction unmatched. Germline CDR1 reads SQVTM; CDR2 reads ANQGSEA. CDR3 sequence reads: CSVGLADRGEQFF. CDR3 nucleotides: TGCAGCGTTGGACTAGCGGATCGGGGTGAGCAGTTCTTC.

The chain has TRBV7-9 and TRBJ2-7, with unresolved D. The V end lost 3 bases, the J end lost 4 bases, and 4 bases lay between the germline ends. The CDR3 is made up of 11 amino acids. Germline CDR1 SEHNR, CDR2 FQNEAQ (reference sequence). As DNA, the CDR3 is TGTGCCAGCAGCTTCAATTACGAGCAGTACTTC. Its protein product is CASSFNYEQYF.

The gene calls are TRBV19 and TRBJ2-7; the D gene is possibly TRBD1 (6 bases). Germline loops: CDR1 LNHDA, CDR2 SQIVND (reference sequence). Trimming stripped 6 bases from V and 1 base from J, with 16 bases between. This CDR3 contains 15 residues. This CDR3 is CASRAGQPPSYEQYF. The CDR3 DNA follows: TGTGCCAGTAGAGCTGGACAGCCCCCATCCTACGAGCAGTACTTC.

The chain carries TRBV4-1 and TRBJ2-5; 7 positions match TRBD1. Germline trimming cut 1 base from V and 2 bases from J; bases unmatched to any gene: 7. CDR3 length equals 16 residues. Germline lookup yields CDR1 MGHRA and CDR2 YSYEKL. Here the CDR3 reads CASSQAGRGQQETQYF. The CDR3 DNA is TGCGCCAGCAGCCAAGCGGGTCGGGGACAGCAAGAGACCCAGTACTTC.

The chain employs TRBV7-9 and TRBJ2-1, with D perhaps matching TRBD1 (6 bases). The V gene lost 4 bases and the J gene lost 6 bases, with 10 bases spanning the gap. CDR3 length equals 13 residues. Germline lookup yields CDR1 SEHNR and CDR2 FQNEAQ (reference sequence). CDR3 sequence reads: CASSSARGNEQFF. The CDR3 region has the DNA TGTGCCAGCAGCTCCGCCAGGGGCAATGAGCAGTTCTTC.